This is a list of T cell receptor beta chains from one sample in a study of T cells in Graves' hyperthyroidism and ophthalmopathy. TCRdb ran MiXCR on the multiplex PCR reads and lists one entry per CDR3 protein. The sample gives 140,000 or so distinct CDR3 sequences, around 20% of which show up once; about 70% is in the top ten. Sample: blood. The receptors originated from a woman aged 50 to 60 with Graves' hyperthyroidism that later progressed to Graves' ophthalmopathy. Both conserved end residues are part of each CDR3.

cdr3_length: 13
v_call: TRBV28
j_call: TRBJ2-4
cdr3_aa: CASSDLIGGIQYF

cdr3_length: 13
v_call: TRBV10-3
j_call: TRBJ1-3
cdr3_aa: CAITRSAGNTIYF

cdr3_length: 16
v_call: TRBV7-3
j_call: TRBJ2-1
cdr3_aa: CASSLRGSGMCLSGFF

cdr3_length: 17
v_call: TRBV3-1
j_call: TRBJ2-4
cdr3_aa: CASSQGFSGSTGNIQYF

cdr3_length: 14
v_call: TRBV19
j_call: TRBJ1-5
cdr3_aa: CASSPWMSNQPQHF

cdr3_length: 13
v_call: TRBV30
j_call: TRBJ1-4
cdr3_aa: CAWSLQGDEKLFF

cdr3_length: 15
v_call: TRBV28
j_call: TRBJ2-7
cdr3_aa: CASSLWGDNTYEQYF

cdr3_length: 12
v_call: TRBV20-1
j_call: TRBJ2-7
cdr3_aa: CSARDFGDEQYF

cdr3_length: 15
v_call: TRBV20-1
j_call: TRBJ2-1
cdr3_aa: CSATIAGGDYNEQFF

cdr3_length: 17
v_call: TRBV5-1
j_call: TRBJ2-2
cdr3_aa: CASSLSPGGRDTGELFF

cdr3_length: 17
v_call: TRBV7-3
j_call: TRBJ2-3
cdr3_aa: CASSLHPPGSSTDTQYF

cdr3_length: 14
v_call: TRBV12-3/TRBV12-4
j_call: TRBJ2-1
cdr3_aa: CASSPRTGLNEQFF

cdr3_length: 16
v_call: TRBV27
j_call: TRBJ2-4
cdr3_aa: CASSLTSRLAKNIQYF

cdr3_length: 15
v_call: TRBV7-9
j_call: TRBJ2-7
cdr3_aa: CASSQGRVSPYEQYF

cdr3_length: 14
v_call: TRBV20-1
j_call: TRBJ1-2
cdr3_aa: CSATDPRDNYGYTF

cdr3_length: 14
v_call: TRBV20-1
j_call: TRBJ2-6
cdr3_aa: CSARDQTGANVLTF

cdr3_length: 12
v_call: TRBV11-2
j_call: TRBJ2-3
cdr3_aa: CASRRLADTQYF

cdr3_length: 13
v_call: TRBV6-1
j_call: TRBJ1-5
cdr3_aa: CASSEALNQPQHF

cdr3_length: 17
v_call: TRBV7-3
j_call: TRBJ1-1
cdr3_aa: CASSLTFFGQSNTEAFF

cdr3_length: 13
v_call: TRBV10-1
j_call: TRBJ1-1
cdr3_aa: CASSENRDTEAFF

cdr3_length: 15
v_call: TRBV6-2/TRBV6-3
j_call: TRBJ1-5
cdr3_aa: CASSTGQGQSQPQHF

cdr3_length: 13
v_call: TRBV2
j_call: TRBJ2-7
cdr3_aa: CASSEDWTDEQYF

cdr3_length: 15
v_call: TRBV5-1
j_call: TRBJ2-7
cdr3_aa: CASSLAADRPYEQYF

cdr3_length: 13
v_call: TRBV7-9
j_call: TRBJ2-1
cdr3_aa: CASSPRHLDEQFF

cdr3_length: 19
v_call: TRBV9
j_call: TRBJ2-4
cdr3_aa: CASSARGLREDVGKNIQYF

cdr3_length: 13
v_call: TRBV3-1
j_call: TRBJ1-2
cdr3_aa: CASSPSAGGGYTF